The 3 T cell receptor beta chains in this list originate from one sample, sequenced in a study of T-cell reconstitution after alpha-beta-depleted transplantation in children. Preparation of the TCRbeta library involved a method that used unique molecular identifiers. TCRdb passed the PCR reads through MiXCR, listing each CDR3 protein once. This table holds about 600,000 distinct CDR3 sequences, more than 9% found once. Sample: PBMCs from the stem cell graft donor, taken from the stem cell graft. These receptors were obtained from a human donor who donated a stem cell graft to a child with acute myeloid leukemia.

J is TRBJ2-7 and V is TRBV12-3 or TRBV12-4; no reliable D call. The length of the CDR3 is 11 residues. Trimming stripped 11 bases from V and 3 bases from J, with 11 bases between. The CDR3 reads CACSRGYEQYF. The CDR3 nucleotides are TGTGCCTGCTCTCGAGGCTACGAGCAGTACTTC.

This rearrangement joins TRBV7-9 to TRBJ2-7, with D possibly matching TRBD1 (6 bases). CDR1 and CDR2 from the germline V gene are SEHNR and FQNEAQ (reference sequence). Trimming removed 4 bases from V and 0 bases from J, with 10 bases in between. The CDR3 length is 14 residues. This CDR3 reads CASSSGHNSYEQYF. The CDR3 bases are TGTGCCAGCAGCTCGGGACATAACTCCTACGAGCAGTACTTC. Supplemented by reference TRBV7-9 and TRBJ2-7, the full variable domain reads DTGVSQNPRHKITKRGQNVTFRCDPISEHNRLYWYRQTLGQGPEFLTYFQNEAQLEKSRLLSDRFSAERPKGSFSTLEIQRTEQGDSAMYLCASSSGHNSYEQYFGPGTRLTVT.

The gene calls are TRBV7-3 and TRBJ1-2; D perhaps matches TRBD1 (5 bases). The CDR3 runs 15 residues. The germline V and J ends were trimmed by 0 bases and 4 bases, with 12 bases remaining between them. Germline CDR1 SGHTA, CDR2 FQGTGA. This chain's CDR3 is CASSLTGDSGYGYTF. The CDR3 DNA follows: TGTGCCAGCAGCTTAACGGGGGACTCGGGCTATGGCTACACCTTC.